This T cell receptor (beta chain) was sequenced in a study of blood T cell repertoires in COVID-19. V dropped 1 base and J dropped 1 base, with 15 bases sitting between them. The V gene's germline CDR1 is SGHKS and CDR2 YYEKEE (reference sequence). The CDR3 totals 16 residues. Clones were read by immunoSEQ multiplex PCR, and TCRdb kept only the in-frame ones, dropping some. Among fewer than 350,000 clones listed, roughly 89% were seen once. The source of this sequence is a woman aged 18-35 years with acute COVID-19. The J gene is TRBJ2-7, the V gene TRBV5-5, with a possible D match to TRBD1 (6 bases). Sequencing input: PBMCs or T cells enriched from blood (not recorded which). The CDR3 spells CASSLTVGGRSYEQYF. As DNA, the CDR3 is TGTGCCAGCAGCTTGACCGTAGGGGGACGGTCCTACGAGCAGTACTTC.